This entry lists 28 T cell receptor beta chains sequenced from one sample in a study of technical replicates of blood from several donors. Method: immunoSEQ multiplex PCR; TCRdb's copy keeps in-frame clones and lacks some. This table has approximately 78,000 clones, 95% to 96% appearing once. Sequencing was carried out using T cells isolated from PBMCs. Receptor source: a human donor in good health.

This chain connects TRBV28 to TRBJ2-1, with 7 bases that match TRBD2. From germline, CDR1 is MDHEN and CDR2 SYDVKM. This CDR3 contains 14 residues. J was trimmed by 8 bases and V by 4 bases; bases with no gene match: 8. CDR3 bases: TGTGCCAGCAGTTCAGGCAGCGGGACCGATGAGCAGTTCTTC. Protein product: CASSSGSGTDEQFF.

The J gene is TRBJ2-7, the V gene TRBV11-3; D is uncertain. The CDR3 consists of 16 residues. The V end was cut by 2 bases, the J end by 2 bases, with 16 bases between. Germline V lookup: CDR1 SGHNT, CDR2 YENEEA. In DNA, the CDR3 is TGTGCCAGCAGCTTATCCCCGTACCCACTCCCCTACGAGCAGTACTTC. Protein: CASSLSPYPLPYEQYF.

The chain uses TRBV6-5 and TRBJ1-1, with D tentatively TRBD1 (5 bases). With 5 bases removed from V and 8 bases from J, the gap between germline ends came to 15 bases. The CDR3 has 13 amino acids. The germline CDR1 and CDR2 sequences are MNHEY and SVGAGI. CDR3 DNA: TGTGCCAGCAGTGCAGACAGCCATACAGAAGCTTTCTTT. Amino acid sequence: CASSADSHTEAFF.

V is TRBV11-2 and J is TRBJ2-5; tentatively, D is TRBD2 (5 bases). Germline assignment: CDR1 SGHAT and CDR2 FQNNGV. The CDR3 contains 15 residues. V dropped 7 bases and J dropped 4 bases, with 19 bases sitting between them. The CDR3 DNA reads TGTGCCAGCAACCCGGGGTTACGGGGTAGAGAGACCCAGTACTTC. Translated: CASNPGLRGRETQYF.

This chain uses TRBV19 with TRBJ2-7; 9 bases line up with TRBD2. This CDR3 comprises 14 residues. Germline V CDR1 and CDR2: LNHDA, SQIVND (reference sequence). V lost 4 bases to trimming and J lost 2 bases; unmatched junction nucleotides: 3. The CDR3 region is CASSRLADPYEQYF. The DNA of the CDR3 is TGTGCCAGTAGTAGACTAGCGGACCCCTACGAGCAGTACTTC.

The CDR3 region has the DNA TGTGCCAGCAGCTCAGCAGCGATGAACACTGAAGCTTTCTTT. Encoded protein: CASSSAAMNTEAFF. V gene TRBV9 combines with J gene TRBJ1-1; D is uncertain. This CDR3 comprises 14 residues. Germline V gene data show CDR1 as SGDLS and CDR2 as YYNGEE. The V end was cut by 4 bases, the J end by 0 bases, with 10 bases between.

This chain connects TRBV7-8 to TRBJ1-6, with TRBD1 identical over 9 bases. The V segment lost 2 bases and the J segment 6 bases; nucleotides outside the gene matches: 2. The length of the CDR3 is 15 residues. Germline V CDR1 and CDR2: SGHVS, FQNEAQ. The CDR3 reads CASSLRDRVNSPLHF. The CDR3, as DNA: TGTGCCAGCAGCTTACGGGACAGGGTTAATTCACCCCTCCACTTT.

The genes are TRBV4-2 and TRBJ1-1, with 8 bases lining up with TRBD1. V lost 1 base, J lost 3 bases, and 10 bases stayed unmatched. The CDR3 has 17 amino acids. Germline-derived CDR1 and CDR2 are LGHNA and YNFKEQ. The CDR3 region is CASSQGTGLQGDTEAFF. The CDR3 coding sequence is TGTGCCAGCAGCCAAGGAACGGGGTTACAGGGGGACACTGAAGCTTTCTTT.

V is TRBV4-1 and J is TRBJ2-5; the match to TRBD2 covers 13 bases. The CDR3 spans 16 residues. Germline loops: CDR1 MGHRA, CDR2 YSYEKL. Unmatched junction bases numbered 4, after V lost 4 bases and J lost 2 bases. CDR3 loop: CASSPGLAGIQETQYF. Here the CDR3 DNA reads TGCGCCAGCAGCCCGGGACTAGCGGGAATTCAAGAGACCCAGTACTTC.

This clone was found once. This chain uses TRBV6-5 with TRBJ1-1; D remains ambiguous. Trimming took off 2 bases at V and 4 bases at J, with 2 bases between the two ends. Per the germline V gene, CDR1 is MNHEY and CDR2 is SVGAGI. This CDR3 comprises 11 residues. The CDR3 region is CASSYRTEAFF. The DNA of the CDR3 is TGTGCCAGCAGTTACCGCACTGAAGCTTTCTTT.

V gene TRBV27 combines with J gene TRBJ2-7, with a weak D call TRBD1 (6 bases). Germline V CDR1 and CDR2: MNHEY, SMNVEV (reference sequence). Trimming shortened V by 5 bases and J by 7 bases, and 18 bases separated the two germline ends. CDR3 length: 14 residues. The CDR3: CASSQLGGSSEQYF. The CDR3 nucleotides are TGTGCCAGCAGTCAACTAGGGGGTTCGAGTGAGCAGTACTTC.

In DNA form, the CDR3 reads TGCGCCAGCAGCTGGACAGGGGGCACTGAAGCTTTCTTT. It encodes CASSWTGGTEAFF. This chain connects TRBV4-1 to TRBJ1-1; 10 bases are a match to TRBD1. Germline V gene data show CDR1 as MGHRA and CDR2 as YSYEKL. This CDR3 is built from 13 residues. The J segment lost 4 bases and the V segment lost 5 bases, leaving 1 base of the junction unmatched.

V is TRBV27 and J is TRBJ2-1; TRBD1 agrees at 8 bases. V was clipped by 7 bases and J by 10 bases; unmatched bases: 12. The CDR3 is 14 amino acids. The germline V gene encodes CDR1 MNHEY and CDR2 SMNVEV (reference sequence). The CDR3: CASTSPGQVGEQFF. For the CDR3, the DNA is TGTGCCAGCACCTCTCCGGGACAGGTTGGCGAGCAGTTCTTC.

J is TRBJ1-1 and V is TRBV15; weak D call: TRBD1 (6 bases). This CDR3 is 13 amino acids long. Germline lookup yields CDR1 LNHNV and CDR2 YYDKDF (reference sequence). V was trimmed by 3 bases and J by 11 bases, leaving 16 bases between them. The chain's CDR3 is CATSSRRTAAAFF. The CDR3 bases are TGTGCCACCAGCAGCAGAAGGACAGCGGCTGCTTTCTTT.

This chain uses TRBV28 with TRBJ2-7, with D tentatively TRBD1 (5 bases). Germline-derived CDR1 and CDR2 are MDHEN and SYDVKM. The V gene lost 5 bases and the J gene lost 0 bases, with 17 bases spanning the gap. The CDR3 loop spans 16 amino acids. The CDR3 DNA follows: TGTGCCAGCAGTCCTTTGGACACCCGGACCTCCTACGAGCAGTACTTC. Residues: CASSPLDTRTSYEQYF.

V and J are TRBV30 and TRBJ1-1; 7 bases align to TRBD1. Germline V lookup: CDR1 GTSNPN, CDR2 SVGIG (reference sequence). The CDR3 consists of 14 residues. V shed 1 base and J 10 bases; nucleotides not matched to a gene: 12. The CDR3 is CAWSARDLQGGAFF. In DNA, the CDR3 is TGTGCCTGGAGTGCTAGGGACCTCCAGGGGGGAGCTTTCTTT.

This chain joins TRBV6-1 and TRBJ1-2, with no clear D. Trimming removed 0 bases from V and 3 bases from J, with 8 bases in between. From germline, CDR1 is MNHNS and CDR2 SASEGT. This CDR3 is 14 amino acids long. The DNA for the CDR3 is TGTGCCAGCAGTGAAGCAAGCGGATACTATGGCTACACCTTC. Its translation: CASSEASGYYGYTF.

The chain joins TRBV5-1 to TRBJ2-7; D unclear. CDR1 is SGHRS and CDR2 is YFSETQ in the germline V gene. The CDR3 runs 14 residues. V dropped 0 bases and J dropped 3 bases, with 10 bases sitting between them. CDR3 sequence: CASSLVRGGYEQYF. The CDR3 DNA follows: TGCGCCAGCAGCTTGGTGAGAGGTGGCTACGAGCAGTACTTC.

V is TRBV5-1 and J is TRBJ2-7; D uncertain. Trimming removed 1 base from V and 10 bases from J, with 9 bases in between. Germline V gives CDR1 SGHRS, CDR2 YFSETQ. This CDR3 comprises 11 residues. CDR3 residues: CASSLMRIQYF. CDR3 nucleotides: TGCGCCAGCAGCTTGATGCGGATCCAGTACTTC.

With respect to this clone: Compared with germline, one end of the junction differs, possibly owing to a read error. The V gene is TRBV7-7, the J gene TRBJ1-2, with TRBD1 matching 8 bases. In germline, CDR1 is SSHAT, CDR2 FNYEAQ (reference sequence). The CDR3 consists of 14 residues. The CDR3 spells CASSPRGRQNGYTF. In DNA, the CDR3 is TGTGCTAGCAGCCCCAGGGGGCGCCAGAATGGCTACACCTTC.

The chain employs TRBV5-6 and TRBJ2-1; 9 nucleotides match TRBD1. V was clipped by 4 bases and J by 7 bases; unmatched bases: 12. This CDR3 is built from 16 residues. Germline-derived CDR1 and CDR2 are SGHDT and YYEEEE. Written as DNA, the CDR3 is TGTGCCAGCAGCCCCATAAGACAGGGGGAATATAATGAGCAGTTCTTC. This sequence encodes CASSPIRQGEYNEQFF.

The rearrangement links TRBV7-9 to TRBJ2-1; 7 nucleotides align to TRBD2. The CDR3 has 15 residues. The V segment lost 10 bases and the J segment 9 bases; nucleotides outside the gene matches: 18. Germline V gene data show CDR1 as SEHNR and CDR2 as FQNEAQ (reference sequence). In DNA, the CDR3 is TGTGCCACTCGCTGGGGGGACTATAAAGGGAGTGAGCAGTTCTTC. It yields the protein CATRWGDYKGSEQFF.

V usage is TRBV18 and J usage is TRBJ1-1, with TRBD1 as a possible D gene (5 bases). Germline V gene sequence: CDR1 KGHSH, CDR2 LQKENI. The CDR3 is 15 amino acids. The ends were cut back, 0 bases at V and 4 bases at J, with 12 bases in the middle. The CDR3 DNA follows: TGTGCCAGCTCACCACCGGGGGGGTTTGGCACTGAAGCTTTCTTT. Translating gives CASSPPGGFGTEAFF.

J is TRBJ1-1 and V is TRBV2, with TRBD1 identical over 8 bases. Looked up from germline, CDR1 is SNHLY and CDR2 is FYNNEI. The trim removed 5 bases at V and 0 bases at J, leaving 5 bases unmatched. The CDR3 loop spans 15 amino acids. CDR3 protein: CASSHGTGLNTEAFF. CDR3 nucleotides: TGTGCCAGCAGTCACGGGACAGGATTGAACACTGAAGCTTTCTTT. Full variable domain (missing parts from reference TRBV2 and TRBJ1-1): EPEVTQTPSHQVTQMGQEVILRCVPISNHLYFYWYRQILGQKVEFLVSFYNNEISEKSEIFDDQFSVERPDGSNFTLKIRSTKLEDSAMYFCASSHGTGLNTEAFFGQGTRLTVV.

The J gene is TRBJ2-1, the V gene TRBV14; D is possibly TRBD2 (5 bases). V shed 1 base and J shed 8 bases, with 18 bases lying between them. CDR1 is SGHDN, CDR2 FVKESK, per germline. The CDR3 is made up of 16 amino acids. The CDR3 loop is CASSQVLDWSFDEQFF. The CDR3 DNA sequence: TGTGCCAGCAGCCAAGTTCTGGACTGGTCTTTTGATGAGCAGTTCTTC. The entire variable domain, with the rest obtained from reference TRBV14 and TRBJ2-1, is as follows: EAGVTQFPSHSVIEKGQTVTLRCDPISGHDNLYWYRRVMGKEIKFLLHFVKESKQDESGMPNNRFLAERTGGTYSTLKVQPAELEDSGVYFCASSQVLDWSFDEQFFGPGTRLTVL.

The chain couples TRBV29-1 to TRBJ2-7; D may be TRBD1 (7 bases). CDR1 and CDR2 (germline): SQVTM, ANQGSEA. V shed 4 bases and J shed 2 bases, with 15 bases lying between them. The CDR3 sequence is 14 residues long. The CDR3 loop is CSVGGDRATYEQYF. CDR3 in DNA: TGCAGCGTTGGGGGGGACAGAGCTACCTACGAGCAGTACTTC.

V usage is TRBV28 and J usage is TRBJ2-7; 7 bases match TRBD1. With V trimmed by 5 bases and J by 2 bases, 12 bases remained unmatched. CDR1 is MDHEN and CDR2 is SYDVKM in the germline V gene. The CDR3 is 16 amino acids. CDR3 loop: CASSDYGTVSAYEQYF. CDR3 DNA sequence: TGTGCCAGCAGTGACTACGGGACAGTTTCGGCCTACGAGCAGTACTTC.

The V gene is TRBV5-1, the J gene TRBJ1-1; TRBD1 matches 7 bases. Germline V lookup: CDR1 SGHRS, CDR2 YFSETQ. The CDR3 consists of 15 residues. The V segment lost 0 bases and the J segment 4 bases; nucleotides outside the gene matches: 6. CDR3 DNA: TGCGCCAGCAGCTTGGACATTACAGGGGCCACTGAAGCTTTCTTT. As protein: CASSLDITGATEAFF. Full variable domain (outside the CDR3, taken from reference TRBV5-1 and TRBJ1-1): KAGVTQTPRYLIKTRGQQVTLSCSPISGHRSVSWYQQTPGQGLQFLFEYFSETQRNKGNFPGRFSGRQFSNSRSEMNVSTLELGDSALYLCASSLDITGATEAFFGQGTRLTVV.